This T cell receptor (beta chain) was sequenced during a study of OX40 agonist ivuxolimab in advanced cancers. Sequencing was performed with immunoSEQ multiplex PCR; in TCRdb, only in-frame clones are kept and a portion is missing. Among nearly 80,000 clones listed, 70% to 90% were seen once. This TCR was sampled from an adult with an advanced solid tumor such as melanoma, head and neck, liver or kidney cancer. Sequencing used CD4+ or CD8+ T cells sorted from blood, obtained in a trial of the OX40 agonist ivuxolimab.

CDR3 amino acids: CASLDDGTGDLEKLFF. CDR3 in DNA: TGTGCCAGCCTGGACGACGGGACAGGGGATTTAGAAAAACTGTTTTTT. The J gene is TRBJ1-4, the V gene TRBV28; 10 nucleotides match TRBD1. From germline, CDR1 is MDHEN and CDR2 SYDVKM. The CDR3 runs 16 residues. V lost 8 bases, J lost 8 bases, and 14 bases stayed unmatched. The full variable domain, rest sourced from reference TRBV28 and TRBJ1-4, is DVKVTQSSRYLVKRTGEKVFLECVQDMDHENMFWYRQDPGLGLRLIYFSYDVKMKEKGDIPEGYSVSREKKERFSLILESASTNQTSMYLCASLDDGTGDLEKLFFGSGTQLSVL.